Listed below are T cell receptor beta chains from one sample, sequenced in a study of T cell clones after liver transplantation. Produced via immunoSEQ multiplex PCR; TCRdb's table is partial and in-frame only. Altogether about 45,000 clones are present, around 84% being singletons, with the ten largest covering 2% to 2.5%. The specimen comprised CD4+ T cells from blood, sampled 24 months after liver transplant. Source of these receptors: a human patient who received a liver transplant. Part of the T cell pool may stem from the graft donor. Both conserved end residues are part of each CDR3. The D gene is left open where the match is weak. A row's size may be missing; if present it is once, few, many or a size class.

d_gene,j_gene,v_gene,abundance,CDR3nt,CDR3aa
-,TRBJ1-5,TRBV19,-,TGTGCCAGTAGTGATACCGGGGGACAGCCCCAGCATTTT,CASSDTGGQPQHF
TRBD1,TRBJ1-5,TRBV28,-,TGTGCCAGCAGGGGGGGGGACAGGGGAAAGAATCAGCCCCAGCATTTT,CASRGGDRGKNQPQHF
-,TRBJ2-7,TRBV4-1,-,TGCGCCAGCAGCCTGATAGTCCTGACTAGCGAGCAGTACTTC,CASSLIVLTSEQYF
TRBD2,TRBJ2-7,TRBV6-5,-,TGTGCCAGCACTACTGGACTAGCGGTATACTACGAGCAGTACTTC,CASTTGLAVYYEQYF
-,TRBJ2-1,TRBV28,few,TGTGCCAGCGGGGCGCCGGCGGTCCGTGAGCAGTTCTTC,CASGAPAVREQFF
TRBD1,TRBJ2-7,TRBV6-5,-,TGTGCCAGCACCCTGCCAGGGGGAATTCGGGAGCAGTACTTC,CASTLPGGIREQYF
TRBD2,TRBJ2-2,TRBV7-3,-,TGTGCCAGCAGCCCCCGGGGGAGCGGGATCACCGGGGAGCTGTTTTTT,CASSPRGSGITGELFF
TRBD1,TRBJ1-2,TRBV11-3,-,TGTGCCAGCAGCACCCGGACAGGACGTGGCTACACCTTC,CASSTRTGRGYTF
-,TRBJ1-1,TRBV19,-,TGTGCCAGTAGTCTCCGAGGACCGACATCTAAAAAGGAAGCTTTCTTT,CASSLRGPTSKKEAFF
-,TRBJ2-3,TRBV27,-,TGTGCCAGCAGCCCTCTTTGGAACCCCCACGATACGCAGTATTTT,CASSPLWNPHDTQYF
-,TRBJ2-5,TRBV7-2,-,TGTGCCAGCACCCTTGGGGCCCAAGAGACCCAGTACTTC,CASTLGAQETQYF
-,TRBJ1-4,TRBV19,-,TGTGCCAGTAGTATAAAACTGGAAGTAGCTGTGTTTTTT,CASSIKLEVAVFF
-,TRBJ1-1,TRBV5-4,-,TGTGCCAGCAGCTTGATGGACGGAATGAACACTGAAGCTTTCTTT,CASSLMDGMNTEAFF
TRBD1,TRBJ1-2,TRBV19,-,TGTGCCAGTATCAGCCGGGACAGGGGGGACTACACCTTC,CASISRDRGDYTF
-,TRBJ2-2,TRBV19,-,TGTGCCAGTAGTAACAGGGCCACGAACACCGGGGAGCTGTTTTTT,CASSNRATNTGELFF
TRBD2,TRBJ2-4,TRBV11-1,-,TGTGCCAGCAGCCCAGCGTCGACCGGGAGGCTAGCCAAAAACATTCAGTACTTC,CASSPASTGRLAKNIQYF
TRBD2,TRBJ2-1,TRBV28,-,TGTGCCAGCAGTTTATTGGGACTAGCGGGAGGGGATGAGTTCTTC,CASSLLGLAGGDEFF
-,TRBJ2-1,TRBV27,-,TGTGCCAGCACTCTCCTTGGGACCCCCAAGGGCAATGAGCAGTTCTTC,CASTLLGTPKGNEQFF
-,TRBJ1-4,TRBV19,few,TGTGCCAGTACCAACGTCCAACGGGCCCCGTACAATGAAAAACTGTTTTTT,CASTNVQRAPYNEKLFF
TRBD1,TRBJ1-3,TRBV5-4,-,TGTGCCAGCAGCAGATACGGGACAGGGAACGGAAACACCATATATTTT,CASSRYGTGNGNTIYF
TRBD2,TRBJ2-1,TRBV10-3,-,TGTGCCAGCAGGACTAGCGGGGAAAATGAGCAGTTCTTC,CASRTSGENEQFF
-,TRBJ2-7,TRBV29-1,-,TGCAGCGTCTCCCGGGAACGCCACGAGCAGTACTTC,CSVSRERHEQYF
-,TRBJ2-2,TRBV14,few,TGTGCCAGCAGCCAAGCGTCCATCTTCGCTGGGGAGCTGTTTTTT,CASSQASIFAGELFF
-,TRBJ2-7,TRBV9,few,TGTGCCAGCAGCGCCCAACTCTACGAGCAGTACTTC,CASSAQLYEQYF
-,TRBJ2-1,TRBV28,-,TGTGCCAGCAGTTTAGGCAGATGGGGGCAGTTCTTC,CASSLGRWGQFF
-,TRBJ1-4,TRBV30,-,TGTGCCTGGCGACAGCATAATGAAAAACTGTTTTTT,CAWRQHNEKLFF
-,TRBJ2-1,TRBV7-8,-,TGTGCCCTATCGACGGTGTTAAACAATGAGCAGTTCTTC,CALSTVLNNEQFF
-,TRBJ2-1,TRBV28,-,TGTGCCAGCAGTTTAGCAATTGAGCAGTTCTTC,CASSLAIEQFF
TRBD1,TRBJ1-2,TRBV19,few,TGTGCCAGTAGAAGGACAGGCGATGGCTACACCTTC,CASRRTGDGYTF
-,TRBJ1-1,TRBV7-9,-,TGTGCCAGCAGCTTAGGGATGGGTTCTGAAGCTTTCTTT,CASSLGMGSEAFF
-,TRBJ2-3,TRBV5-4,-,TGTGCCAGCAGCTTCAGCCGTAGCACAGATACGCAGTATTTT,CASSFSRSTDTQYF
-,TRBJ1-5,TRBV29-1,once,TGCAGCGTTGACCGGGGGGCAATTCAGCCCCAGCATTTT,CSVDRGAIQPQHF
TRBD1,TRBJ1-1,TRBV6-6,once,TGTGCCAGCAGTCGAAAGGGACAGGGAACTGAAGCTTTCTTT,CASSRKGQGTEAFF
TRBD2,TRBJ2-2,TRBV10-1,once,TGCGCCAGCGCCCTTTTGCTAGCGGGGTCCGGGGAGCTGTTTTTT,CASALLLAGSGELFF
TRBD1,TRBJ2-7,TRBV27,-,TGTGCCAGCAGCTACCGGGACAGTGATACCTACGAGCAGTACTTC,CASSYRDSDTYEQYF
-,TRBJ2-2,TRBV19,few,TGTGCCAGTAGTACGGAAGTGGGGGCCACCGGGGAGCTGTTTTTT,CASSTEVGATGELFF
-,TRBJ1-4,TRBV5-1,-,TGCGCCAGCAGCTTAGGCCTTAATGAAAAACTGTTTTTT,CASSLGLNEKLFF